This T cell receptor (beta chain) was sequenced in a study of T cell responses to AZD1222 COVID-19 vaccine. Data came from immunoSEQ multiplex PCR; TCRdb stores just in-frame clones and leaves some out. The top ten clones hold over 8.5% of a sample with 120,000 or so clones, roughly 91% of them seen once. This clone has only a few counts. Its antigen is unknown. V gave up 3 bases and J gave up 1 base; unmatched junction bases: 2. CDR3 length equals 14 residues. Germline values: CDR1 SNHLY, CDR2 FYNNEI. Overall study results and limits: Receipt of two AZD1222 doses was followed by a rise in Spike-specific TCR breadth and depth. Most donors were white British, females outnumbered males, and clonal diversity was possibly underestimated. Baseline seropositivity characterized only a handful of AZD1222 recipients. Reports indicate that nearly half of spike-specific TCRs are directed at unmutated variant regions.

The source of this sequence is an adult in good health. This rearrangement joins TRBV2 to TRBJ1-1; 7 bases are shared with TRBD1. The material was peripheral blood, obtained on day 0 of MenACWY control vaccination. CDR3: CASSERQGNTEAFF. CDR3 coding DNA: TGTGCCAGCAGTGAGCGACAGGGGAACACTGAAGCTTTCTTT. The whole variable domain, filled in from reference TRBV2 and TRBJ1-1, reads EPEVTQTPSHQVTQMGQEVILRCVPISNHLYFYWYRQILGQKVEFLVSFYNNEISEKSEIFDDQFSVERPDGSNFTLKIRSTKLEDSAMYFCASSERQGNTEAFFGQGTRLTVV.